These T cell receptor beta chains were read from a single sample in a study of cytomegalovirus exposure and HLA in healthy donors. Clones were sequenced by immunoSEQ multiplex PCR, and TCRdb holds only the in-frame ones, with some missing. The data hold about 280,000 clones, with around 89% observed a single time. The sequencing input was PBMCs. These receptors were taken from a woman aged 18-29 years in good health and CMV-seronegative. Both conserved end residues are part of each CDR3. D genes are given only for firm matches. Clone size is stated in some rows and not others, as once, few, many or a class when expanded.

>TRBD2|TRBJ2-2|-|TRBV27
CASILPSGGRTNPRNTGELFF
TGTGCCAGCATCCTACCCTCGGGAGGGAGGACCAACCCGCGGAACACCGGGGAGCTGTTTTTT
>TRBD2|TRBJ2-7|-|TRBV25-1
CASSEKTSGTPNPYEQYF
TGTGCCAGCAGTGAAAAGACTAGCGGGACCCCTAACCCCTACGAGCAGTACTTC
>-|TRBJ2-3|-|TRBV6-1
CASSEGDYTDTQYF
TGTGCCAGCAGTGAAGGAGACTACACAGATACGCAGTATTTT
>-|TRBJ1-1|-|TRBV11-2
CASSLDRSGEAFF
TGTGCCAGCAGCTTAGATCGGTCCGGGGAAGCTTTCTTT
>-|TRBJ2-2|-|TRBV4-3
CASSQAPGEPGELFF
TGCGCCAGCAGCCAAGCCCCAGGGGAACCCGGGGAGCTGTTTTTT
>-|TRBJ1-2|-|TRBV4-2
CASSHRTGKGNYGYTF
TGTGCCAGCAGCCACCGAACGGGGAAAGGTAACTATGGCTACACCTTC
>TRBD2|TRBJ2-1|once|TRBV11-2
CASSLDLAGSRNEQFF
TGTGCCAGCAGCTTAGATTTAGCGGGGTCGCGCAATGAGCAGTTCTTC
>-|TRBJ1-5|-|TRBV27
CASSLPRQVPNEGNQPQHF
TGTGCCAGCAGTCTCCCCCGACAGGTCCCGAATGAGGGCAATCAGCCCCAGCATTTT
>TRBD2|TRBJ2-5|-|TRBV5-1
CASSLIVGGPRETQYF
TGCGCCAGCAGCTTGATCGTGGGAGGGCCGCGAGAGACCCAGTACTTC
>-|TRBJ2-7|-|TRBV1
CTSSQCGLAGEREQYF
TGCACCAGCAGCCAATGTGGACTAGCGGGAGAACGCGAGCAGTACTTC
>TRBD2|TRBJ2-1|-|TRBV7-3
CASSSISSGSPYNEQFF
TGTGCCAGCAGCTCCATATCTAGCGGGAGCCCCTACAATGAGCAGTTCTTC
>-|TRBJ2-1|-|TRBV25-1
CASSEYLKQFF
TGTGCCAGCAGTGAATATCTAAAGCAGTTCTTC
>TRBD1|TRBJ2-7|-|TRBV6-6
CASRFGTESYEQYF
TGTGCCAGCAGATTCGGGACAGAGTCCTACGAGCAGTACTTC
>-|TRBJ2-4|-|TRBV28
CASSFSLALAKNIQYF
TGTGCCAGCAGTTTCTCGCTAGCGTTAGCCAAAAACATTCAGTACTTC
>-|TRBJ2-7|-|TRBV9
CASSVEVGLAAEQYF
TGTGCCAGCAGCGTAGAGGTGGGCCTGGCCGCCGAGCAGTACTTC
>-|TRBJ2-1|few|TRBV5-4
CASSLEVWGANEQFF
TGTGCCAGCAGCTTGGAGGTTTGGGGCGCGAATGAGCAGTTCTTC
>-|TRBJ2-7|-|TRBV19
CASNDGSLTYEQYF
TGTGCCAGTAATGACGGGAGTTTGACCTACGAGCAGTACTTC
>TRBD2|TRBJ2-2|-|TRBV19
CASSLLAGGTDTGELFF
TGTGCCAGTAGTCTACTAGCGGGAGGGACGGATACCGGGGAGCTGTTTTTT
>TRBD2|TRBJ2-1|few|TRBV7-2
CASSLAGLAGLSYNEQFF
TGTGCCAGCAGCTTAGCGGGACTAGCGGGACTCTCCTACAATGAGCAGTTCTTC
>TRBD2|TRBJ2-3|-|TRBV4-1
CASSLGLAGNRDTQYF
TGCGCCAGCAGCCTTGGACTAGCGGGAAATAGAGATACGCAGTATTTT
>-|TRBJ1-2|-|TRBV28
CASSFLEENYGYTF
TGTGCCAGCAGTTTCCTGGAGGAAAACTATGGCTACACCTTC
>-|TRBJ2-7|-|TRBV28
CASSFNPSYEQYF
TGTGCCAGCAGTTTCAACCCTAGCTACGAGCAGTACTTC
>TRBD1|TRBJ2-3|-|TRBV30
CAGTGLGTQYF
TGTGCCGGGACAGGGTTGGGTACGCAGTATTTT
>TRBD1|TRBJ1-5|-|TRBV28
CASSSGTGGDQPQHF
TGTGCCAGCAGCTCCGGGACAGGGGGCGATCAGCCCCAGCATTTT
>TRBD2|TRBJ2-1|-|TRBV10-2
CASNELAGRGEQFF
TGCGCCAGCAACGAACTAGCGGGGCGGGGGGAGCAGTTCTTC
>TRBD2|TRBJ2-5|-|TRBV7-2
CASSLVTSSLETQYF
TGTGCCAGCAGCTTAGTGACTAGCTCGTTAGAGACCCAGTACTTC
>-|TRBJ2-5|-|TRBV7-6
CASSSGDRETQYF
TGTGCCAGCAGCTCAGGGGACCGGGAGACCCAGTACTTC
>-|TRBJ2-7|-|TRBV29-1
CSVSQGINEQYF
TGCAGCGTTTCGCAGGGGATAAACGAGCAGTACTTC
>-|TRBJ1-2|-|TRBV28
CASSLPGIYGYTF
TGTGCCAGCAGTTTACCCGGGATCTATGGCTACACCTTC
>-|TRBJ2-3|once|TRBV7-9
CASSPVMAGNLGDTQYF
TGTGCCAGCAGCCCAGTAATGGCGGGAAACTTGGGAGATACGCAGTATTTT
>-|TRBJ2-1|-|TRBV7-6
CASSLEIFRVYNEQFF
TGTGCCAGCAGCTTAGAAATATTCCGGGTCTACAATGAGCAGTTCTTC
>-|TRBJ2-2|-|TRBV18
CASSPRAGELFF
TGTGCCAGCTCACCACGAGCCGGGGAGCTGTTTTTT
>-|TRBJ2-5|-|TRBV19
CASSSYGALQETQYF
TGTGCCAGCTCCTCATATGGGGCCCTACAAGAGACCCAGTACTTC
>TRBD2|TRBJ2-7|-|TRBV18
CASSPPGLAGSYEQYF
TGTGCCAGCTCACCTCCGGGACTAGCGGGGTCCTACGAGCAGTACTTC
>TRBD1|TRBJ2-7|-|TRBV6-6
CASSYSGTGGAEQYF
TGTGCCAGCAGTTACAGCGGGACAGGGGGAGCCGAGCAGTACTTC
>-|TRBJ1-1|once|TRBV6-5
CASSYYGRMNTEAFF
TGTGCCAGCAGTTATTACGGGAGGATGAACACTGAAGCTTTCTTT
>-|TRBJ2-1|-|TRBV5-1
CASSLREYPNGNEQFF
TGCGCCAGCAGCTTGAGGGAGTACCCCAACGGCAATGAGCAGTTCTTC